The 21 T cell receptor beta chains in this list originate from one sample, sequenced in a study of regulatory T cells in long-lasting Graves disease. Both iRepertoire HTBI primers and Arm-PCR of CDR3 regions were used to build the TCR beta libraries. One entry per CDR3 protein results from TCRdb running MiXCR on the multiplex PCR reads. Among approximately 300,000 distinct CDR3 sequences, more than 15% were seen once, and the ten largest hold less than 40%. Time point meaning: newly diagnosed GD, antithyroid drugs for less than 3 months. Preparation of the TCR library used RNA extracted from PBMCs. Specimen: peripheral blood mononuclear cells (PBMCs), collected at new diagnosis, from a patient treated with antithyroid drugs. The origin of the receptors is a female donor with Graves disease.

This clonotype was observed many times. CDR3 sequence reads: CASRGGTGGRETQYF. The CDR3, as DNA: TGTGCCAGCAGGGGCGGGACAGGGGGCAGGGAGACCCAGTACTTC. The rearrangement joins TRBV12-3 or TRBV12-4 to TRBJ2-5; 12 positions agree with TRBD1. V trimming: 6 bases; J trimming: 5 bases; junction bases outside the gene matches: 7. The CDR3 covers 15 residues.

Many counts were recorded for this clonotype. The chain links TRBV12-3 or TRBV12-4 to TRBJ1-5; maybe TRBD1 (5 bases). V lost 2 bases to trimming and J lost 7 bases, with 15 bases between them. The length of the CDR3 is 15 residues. CDR3 loop: CASSLRPRGEQPQHF. The CDR3 DNA follows: TGTGCCAGCAGTTTACGACCCCGAGGGGAACAGCCCCAGCATTTT.

Comment on this clonotype: A much larger clone differs from this one at a single base, so this may be a read error. V usage is TRBV6-1 and J usage is TRBJ2-1, with 14 nucleotides matching TRBD2. This CDR3 has 14 residues. Germline CDR1 MNHNS, CDR2 SASEGT. The CDR3 protein is CVSRIGTSGSKQFF. The CDR3 DNA reads as TGTGTCAGCAGGATCGGGACTAGCGGGAGTAAGCAGTTCTTC.

This clonotype has only a few counts. The rearrangement links TRBV18 to TRBJ1-2; no definite D call. The ends were cut back, 0 bases at V and 4 bases at J, with 9 bases in the middle. CDR1 is KGHSH, CDR2 LQKENI, per germline. The CDR3 consists of 14 residues. The CDR3 here is CASSPPHEIYGYTF. In DNA form, the CDR3 reads TGTGCCAGCTCACCACCCCACGAGATCTATGGCTACACCTTC. Based on the CDR3 plus reference TRBV18 and TRBJ1-2, the full variable domain is NAGVMQNPRHLVRRRGQEARLRCSPMKGHSHVYWYRQLPEEGLKFMVYLQKENIIDESGMPKERFSAEFPKEGPSILRIQQVVRGDSAAYFCASSPPHEIYGYTFGSGTRLTVV.

Only a few counts were recorded for this clonotype. The CDR3 sequence is CASSSPGQTSGNTIYF. The CDR3 DNA is TGTGCCAGCAGTTCTCCGGGACAGACCTCTGGAAACACCATATATTTT. This rearrangement joins TRBV12-3 or TRBV12-4 to TRBJ1-3, with TRBD1 matching over 7 bases. V was pared by 4 bases and J by 0 bases, with 6 bases of the junction left unmatched. This CDR3 is built from 16 residues.

This clonotype was recorded at least ten times. This sequence joins TRBV5-1 and TRBJ2-2, with 8 bases matching TRBD2. This CDR3 is built from 18 residues. Germline trimming cut 4 bases from V and 6 bases from J; bases unmatched to any gene: 17. Germline loops: CDR1 SGHRS, CDR2 YFSETQ. CDR3 coding DNA: TGCGCCAGCAGCAACCACCCCTGGCGGGGGGCGATTTCCGGGGAGCTGTTTTTT. Amino acid sequence: CASSNHPWRGAISGELFF.

This clonotype has a handful of counts. The genes are TRBV24-1 and TRBJ2-3; 9 nucleotides match TRBD2. The CDR3 consists of 16 residues. V lost 4 bases to trimming and J lost 0 bases; unmatched junction nucleotides: 4. Germline V CDR1 and CDR2: KGHDR, SFDVKD. In DNA form, the CDR3 reads TGTGCCACCAGTGACATGACTAGCGGTAGCACAGATACGCAGTATTTT. Amino acid sequence: CATSDMTSGSTDTQYF.

Concerning this clonotype: One junction end disagrees with the germline gene, perhaps due to a read error. V and J are TRBV19 and TRBJ1-2, with D perhaps TRBD1 (5 bases). Germline V CDR1 and CDR2: LNHDA, SQIVND (reference sequence). This CDR3 comprises 14 residues. CDR3 in amino acids: CASTLLGGEDGYAF. DNA of the CDR3: TGTGCCAGTACCCTATTGGGAGGGGAGGATGGCTACGCCTTC. Based on the CDR3 plus reference TRBV19 and TRBJ1-2, the full variable domain is DGGITQSPKYLFRKEGQNVTLSCEQNLNHDAMYWYRQDPGQGLRLIYYSQIVNDFQKGDIAEGYSVSREKKESFPLTVTSAQKNPTAFYLCASTLLGGEDGYAFGSGTRLTVV.

This clonotype was seen ten or more times. The chain is built from TRBV10-3 and TRBJ2-5; 9 bases agree with TRBD1. The CDR3 sequence is 14 residues long. The V gene's germline CDR1 is ENHRY and CDR2 SYGVKD. The trim removed 8 bases at V and 5 bases at J, leaving 9 bases unmatched. CDR3 in amino acids: CAIQAGTGSETQYF. Written as DNA, the CDR3 is TGTGCCATCCAGGCGGGGACAGGGTCTGAGACCCAGTACTTC.

The chain is built from TRBV20-1 and TRBJ1-3, with TRBD1 as a possible D gene (6 bases). V lost 3 bases and J lost 4, with 16 bases in between. The V gene's germline CDR1 is DFQATT and CDR2 SNEGSKA (reference sequence). There are 15 residues in the CDR3. The CDR3 DNA sequence: TGCAGTGCTAGTGAGGGGGGACCCACGGGAAACACCATATATTTT. This gives the protein CSASEGGPTGNTIYF.

This clonotype was seen many times. This chain links TRBV6-1 with TRBJ2-7; no firm D call. Germline V gene sequence: CDR1 MNHNS, CDR2 SASEGT. The V and J ends lost 3 bases and 3 bases respectively, with 9 bases between them. The CDR3 has 13 amino acids. Here the CDR3 DNA reads TGTGCCAGCAGTGACCCCCCCCACTACGAGCAGTACTTC. It yields the protein CASSDPPHYEQYF.

At least ten counts were recorded for this clonotype. V and J are TRBV11-3 and TRBJ2-5; no clear D. The CDR3 has 16 amino acids. Trimming left V 4 bases short and J 2 bases short, with 17 bases between. CDR1 and CDR2 from the germline V gene are SGHNT and YENEEA. CDR3 sequence: CASSSRLGLTQETQYF. CDR3 coding DNA: TGTGCCAGCAGCTCACGGCTTGGTCTTACGCAAGAGACCCAGTACTTC.

This clonotype came up many times. The CDR3 bases are TGTGCCAGCAGCCTATCACGGCACCTAGCGGGAGGGAGGACGGGTGAGCAGTTCTTC. Encoded protein: CASSLSRHLAGGRTGEQFF. V usage is TRBV11-2 and J usage is TRBJ2-1; 12 nucleotides align to TRBD2. The junction had 20 bases not matched to a gene; V was cut back by 5 bases and J by 9 bases. The CDR3 runs 19 residues. Germline CDR1 and CDR2: SGHAT and FQNNGV.

This clonotype was detected a few times. The chain combines TRBV12-3 or TRBV12-4 with TRBJ2-3; possibly TRBD1 or TRBD2 for D (6 bases each). This CDR3 spans 16 amino acids. V was trimmed by 8 bases and J by 3 bases, leaving 21 bases between them. The CDR3 region has the DNA TGTGCCAGCCTCTCTGGGGGGCGGACAATAACAGATACGCAGTATTTT. It encodes CASLSGGRTITDTQYF.

This clonotype has at least ten counts. The rearrangement uses TRBV11-2 and TRBJ2-1, with 8 bases lining up with TRBD1. J lost 2 bases, V lost 5 bases, and 5 bases had no gene match. CDR3 length equals 15 residues. Germline CDR1 SGHAT, CDR2 FQNNGV. The CDR3 region is CASSIRTGTYNEQFF. DNA for the CDR3: TGTGCCAGCAGCATTAGGACAGGGACCTACAATGAGCAGTTCTTC.

The rearrangement links TRBV12-3 or TRBV12-4 to TRBJ2-1; 9 nucleotides agree with TRBD2. This CDR3 has 14 amino acids. V trimming: 7 bases; J trimming: 5 bases; junction bases outside the gene matches: 6. The CDR3 reads CASTGTSRDNEQFF. The CDR3 DNA is TGTGCCAGCACAGGGACTAGCCGAGACAATGAGCAGTTCTTC.

This rearrangement joins TRBV29-1 to TRBJ2-1, with 12 bases identical to TRBD2. Germline CDR1 is SQVTM and CDR2 is ANQGSEA. Losses at the gene ends were 7 bases for V and 6 bases for J; bases not matched to a gene: 7. This CDR3 has 14 amino acids. In DNA form, the CDR3 reads TGCAGCGACATGGGACTAGCGGGTCTCAATGAGCAGTTCTTC. Translating gives CSDMGLAGLNEQFF.

This clonotype was seen at least ten times. The rearrangement links TRBV24-1 to TRBJ2-1; 10 nucleotides agree with TRBD2. The CDR3 sequence is 16 residues long. V trimming: 1 base; J trimming: 2 bases; junction bases outside the gene matches: 1. The germline V gene has CDR1 KGHDR and CDR2 SFDVKD. In nucleotides, the CDR3 is TGTGCCACCAGTGATTTAGCGGGAGGGGCCTACAATGAGCAGTTCTTC. Translating gives CATSDLAGGAYNEQFF.

This clonotype was seen only once. This CDR3 is missing its conserved last phenylalanine or tryptophan, likely due to a read error. Because the CDR3's place on the DNA is in doubt, the DNA is left out and the CDR3 is given as listed by TCRdb. The V gene is TRBV5-6, the J gene TRBJ1-5; whether TRBD1, the table's D call, matches the DNA was not checked. The CDR3 is made up of 15 amino acids, end residues included. CDR1 and CDR2 from the germline V gene are SGHDT and YYEEEE. The CDR3 loop reads CASSLAQGANQPQRL.

This clonotype was detected ten times or more. The chain recombines TRBV27 with TRBJ1-1, with 8 bases aligning to TRBD1. The germline CDR1 and CDR2 sequences are MNHEY and SMNVEV (reference sequence). V was pared by 5 bases and J by 5 bases, with 13 bases of the junction left unmatched. The CDR3 has 16 amino acids. The CDR3 sequence is CASSPQGETLTTEAFF. CDR3 in DNA: TGTGCCAGCAGTCCACAGGGGGAGACTTTGACTACTGAAGCTTTCTTT.

This clonotype was seen once. This clone may be a read error of a much larger clone one base away. This chain links TRBV20-1 with TRBJ1-2; 10 nucleotides agree with TRBD1. The CDR3 spans 14 residues. Per the germline V gene, CDR1 is DFQATT and CDR2 is SNEGSKA (reference sequence). CDR3 coding DNA: TGCAGTGCGGCGACCCGACAGGGGGCGCGGGAATACATCTTC. This sequence encodes CSAATRQGAREYIF.